This T cell receptor beta chain was retrieved from a study of T-cell memory formation after mild COVID-19. At the level of the study: Largely donor-specific sequence clusters came from a couple of donors.

Remarks on this clonotype: What it binds is not known.

Study findings and constraints: That cross-reactive memory joined was suggested by some responding clones appearing in pre-infection memory.

A 5'RACE reaction primed in the constant segment made cDNA libraries of TCR alpha and TCR beta, and these carried sample barcodes and UMIs. TCRdb re-called the 5' RACE reads through MiXCR, storing one row per CDR3 protein. The sample shows about 140,000 distinct CDR3 sequences, less than 20% of them seen only once. Between the trimmed V and J ends, which lost 5 bases and 0 bases, there was a span of 8 bases. The CDR3 totals 14 residues. Germline assignment: CDR1 SGHAT and CDR2 FQNNGV. The gene calls are TRBV11-2 and TRBJ1-3; D is unresolved. This clonotype originated in an adult woman who had mild COVID-19 (a few samples of this study predate the infection). Cell type and time point are not known. Input material: PBMCs or a T cell subset sorted from them (not recorded which). The CDR3 is CASSRGISGNTIYF. The CDR3 coding sequence is TGTGCCAGCAGCCGTGGGATCTCTGGAAACACCATATATTTT.